This T cell receptor (beta chain) was identified during a study of blood T cell repertoires in COVID-19. TCRdb keeps only in-frame clones here, not all; method: immunoSEQ multiplex PCR. The table has around 76,000 clones, more than 75% seen once; the top ten hold around 28%. V trimming: 6 bases; J trimming: 6 bases; junction bases outside the gene matches: 3. Germline-derived CDR1 and CDR2 are MNHEY and SVGAGI. This CDR3 spans 13 amino acids. The sequenced sample was peripheral blood. The J gene is TRBJ1-5, the V gene TRBV6-5, with 9 bases matching TRBD1. This clonotype was obtained from a woman older than 75 with active or convalescent COVID-19. CDR3 DNA sequence: TGTGCCAGCAGACCGACAGGGGGTCAGCCCCAGCATTTT. It translates to CASRPTGGQPQHF.